This T cell receptor beta chain was obtained from a study of identical twins. This clonotype was counted a few times. With template switching, a universal primer site was added, and the cDNA carried unique molecular identifiers. TCRdb re-called the 5' RACE reads with MiXCR, one entry per CDR3 protein. This sample has hundreds of thousands of distinct CDR3 sequences; roughly 12% occur once, and the top ten carry around 1.6%. The CDR3 spans 12 residues. V lost 6 bases, J lost 6 bases, and 2 bases stayed unmatched. CDR1 SNHLY and CDR2 FYNNEI come from the germline V gene. These same records also appear under a second study, on yellow fever vaccine responses in identical twins. That work contributes: Twins reportedly had a vaccine T cell response that seemed partly convergent, partly personalized.

This receptor was identified in a woman aged 18-29 years in good health. The chain links TRBV2 to TRBJ2-1, with 7 bases lining up with TRBD1. The specimen sequenced was PBMCs. For the CDR3, the DNA is TGTGCCAGCAGGGGACAGCTCAATGAGCAGTTCTTC. Amino acid sequence: CASRGQLNEQFF.